This note documents a single TCR beta chain sequence. It has no known antigen specificity. Base qualities are not provided; no much larger clone lies one nucleotide away. Libraries were built with the immunoSEQ multiplex PCR assay. In a multiplexed PCR, the TR loci were amplified; reverse primers were designed against J gene segments, whereas forward primers were designed against V gene segments. The Illumina HiSeq System was used to sequence the amplified CDR3 regions. Per the original workflow: Closely related reads were merged by a nearest-neighbour algorithm to remove PCR and sequencing errors and to collapse the data into unique sequences. Repertoires were summarised in terms of clonality and T cell density, with T cell density defined as TR molecules per amount of genomic DNA input. CDR3 amino acid sequences present in at least 80% of unsorted samples were defined as public TRs and were then tested for differential abundance between coeliac and control samples. Each lamina propria sample was queried against a list of under 250 published gliadin-specific TRB sequences. Kruskal-Wallis tests followed by Dunn post-tests were used to test for differences in clonality and density between disease groups. TCRdb carries this immuneACCESS record with in-frame sequences only. Its versions omit some clonotypes, under half of them owing to an unresolved V gene in the studies checked, with the rest unexplained. V and J calls and clone size are as listed in that table; D and trimming were resolved from the DNA. For this sample there are a few thousand clones; 69% appear just once. The ten most abundant clones make up approximately 15% of the sample.

The sample comes from a study of coeliac disease (dated by TCRdb to 2022 to 2024). Background on the whole study: Each coeliac patient fell into one of three classes: newly diagnosed active disease, refractory coeliac disease type I, or disease kept under control by a gluten-free diet. Because high-resolution HLA typing was not available, biased TRBV7-2 usage was examined as a proof of principle. TRB sequencing worked for samples from fewer than 35 subjects, and these included approximately 25 paired bulk unsorted intraepithelial and lamina propria cell samples. A total of some 30 patients were included in the full study, of whom some 22 had serologically confirmed coeliac disease and 8 were controls with non-small intestinal disorders. The study applied next-generation sequencing of rearranged TRB and TRG CDR3 regions to small intestinal lymphocyte fractions from coeliac and non-coeliac patients. The study was aimed at characterising TR repertoires of small intestinal T cells in active, refractory type I and gluten-free-diet-treated coeliac disease. The research as a whole found: Cross-contamination between compartments was possible, because separating intraepithelial cells from lamina propria cells did not produce high-purity fractions. The approach was considered by the authors to be unsuitable for unbiased detection of gliadin-specific T cells, as gliadin-specific T cells are scarce and rarely shared between patients. Published gliadin-specific TRB sequences were found in 9 of 18 coeliac lamina propria samples but in only 1 of 6 controls. TRB repertoires were largely private; most amino acid sequences were unique to one sample, and V-gene usage did not differ significantly by disease group. TRB and TRG repertoires of active coeliac intraepithelial and lamina propria samples showed lower clonality than controls, suggesting recruitment of diverse T cells.

Cells were frozen in liquid nitrogen in DMSO/FBS as aliquots of roughly 500,000 cells, with a single aliquot from each fraction going to sequencing. Every one of the 30 patients in the study had endoscopy and a small intestinal biopsy. Lamina propria cells were released by collagenase digestion of the biopsy tissue remaining after intraepithelial cell isolation. Genomic DNA was extracted from frozen unsorted cell fractions using the Qiagen DNeasy blood extraction kit. V is trimmed back by 2 bases and J by 2 bases, and the junction contains 3 bases that no gene match accounts for. Taken from cysteine to phenylalanine, the CDR3 has 14 residues. Left in the record is the CDR3 DNA by itself, 42 bases read in frame from the first base. Looking up the germline V gene yields CDR1 SGHRS and CDR2 YFSETQ.

The chain is made from TRBV5-1 and TRBJ2-5; TRBD1 lines up with 7 middle nucleotides. Sequencing input: lymphocytes from the gut lamina propria. The cell subset or site label corresponds to: lamina propria cell (LPC) fraction of small intestinal biopsy. This clonotype was sampled from a woman in her 40s. The CDR3 loop reads CASSLSRGQETQYF. The bases are TGCGCCAGCAGCTTATCCAGGGGGCAAGAGACCCAGTACTTC.